A single sample is the source of the 22 T cell receptor beta chains below, sequenced in a study of T cells in Graves' hyperthyroidism and ophthalmopathy. RNA transcripts yielded amplified TCR beta CDR3 regions. HTBI primers were the set used in a first-round RT-PCR of the TCR CDR3. From the multiplex PCR reads, TCRdb called clonotypes with MiXCR, one entry per CDR3 protein. The sample carries about 520,000 distinct CDR3 sequences, roughly 24% recorded once. Sequencing used blood. All receptors derive from a woman under 40 with Graves' ophthalmopathy.

This clonotype was seen more than once but under ten times. The CDR3 coding sequence is TGTGCCTCGGGCCCTCGAAGGACTGAAGCTTTCTTT. Translated, it gives CASGPRRTEAFF. The rearrangement joins TRBV28 to TRBJ1-1, with no clear D. The germline V gene encodes CDR1 MDHEN and CDR2 SYDVKM. Trimming removed 11 bases at V and 5 bases at J, with 15 bases between. The CDR3 totals 12 residues.

This chain connects TRBV7-2 to TRBJ2-7, with TRBD2 identical over 10 bases. This CDR3 has 15 residues. The V and J ends lost 1 base and 2 bases, in that order; junction bases with no gene match: 2. Per the germline V gene, CDR1 is SGHTA and CDR2 is FQGNSA. CDR3 residues: CASSLGGLATYEQYF. The CDR3 DNA is TGTGCCAGCAGCTTAGGGGGACTAGCGACCTACGAGCAGTACTTC.

This clonotype appeared many times. The chain combines TRBV7-2 with TRBJ2-5; tentatively, D is TRBD2 (5 bases). Per germline, CDR1 SGHTA and CDR2 FQGNSA. The CDR3 loop spans 14 amino acids. The V end lost 5 bases, the J end lost 7 bases, and 17 bases lay between the germline ends. CDR3: CASSPSLAGGTQYF. CDR3 in DNA: TGTGCCAGCAGCCCTAGTCTTGCGGGCGGGACCCAGTACTTC.

There are many counts of this clonotype. This chain joins TRBV6-1 and TRBJ1-5, with D uncertain. The V gene lost 2 bases and the J gene lost 2 bases, with 10 bases spanning the gap. In germline, CDR1 is MNHNS, CDR2 SASEGT. The CDR3 extends over 15 amino acids. The CDR3 nucleotides are TGTGCCAGCAGTGAAAGCGTCGGCGGCAATCAGCCCCAGCATTTT. It translates to CASSESVGGNQPQHF.

On this clonotype itself: Without the conserved terminal phenylalanine or tryptophan, this CDR3 likely stems from a read error. V is TRBV12-3 or TRBV12-4 and J is TRBJ1-3; maybe TRBD1 (5 bases). This CDR3 has 15 amino acids. CDR3 loop: CASRGTGPSGNTIYL. The CDR3 nucleotides read TGTGCCAGCAGAGGGACGGGACCGTCTGGAAATACCATATATTTG.

CDR3 DNA sequence: TGTGCCAGCAGTTACTCCACAGGGCGAGAGCAGTACTTC. It specifies CASSYSTGREQYF. This chain connects TRBV6-2 or TRBV6-3 to TRBJ2-7; D possibly corresponds to TRBD1 (6 bases). Trimming shortened V by 0 bases and J by 7 bases, and 10 bases separated the two germline ends. The CDR3 loop spans 13 amino acids. Germline V lookup: CDR1 MNHEY, CDR2 SVGEGT.

This clonotype came up many times. J is TRBJ2-2 and V is TRBV5-5; D is possibly TRBD2 (6 bases). Germline V lookup: CDR1 SGHKS, CDR2 YYEKEE (reference sequence). V lost 3 bases, J lost 2 bases, and 8 bases lay in between. The CDR3 totals 14 residues. This CDR3 is CASSWDSNTGELFF. For the CDR3, the DNA is TGTGCCAGCAGCTGGGACTCCAACACCGGGGAGCTGTTTTTT.

J is TRBJ1-1 and V is TRBV20-1; 7 nucleotides line up with TRBD1. V was pared by 6 bases and J by 6 bases, with 13 bases of the junction left unmatched. CDR1 DFQATT and CDR2 SNEGSKA come from the germline V gene (reference sequence). This CDR3 is built from 14 residues. The CDR3 reads CSASLTGSPAEAFF. In DNA, the CDR3 is TGCAGTGCATCTCTGACAGGGAGTCCTGCTGAAGCTTTCTTT.

This clonotype was recorded at least ten times. This sequence joins TRBV19 and TRBJ1-1; D perhaps matches TRBD1 (5 bases). Germline V gives CDR1 LNHDA, CDR2 SQIVND (reference sequence). The CDR3 totals 14 residues. V was trimmed by 7 bases and J by 6 bases, leaving 18 bases between them. The CDR3 is CASTIRGIRSEAFF. CDR3 DNA sequence: TGTGCCAGTACTATCCGGGGGATCCGGTCTGAAGCTTTCTTT.

The table lists this clonotype with many counts. The chain combines TRBV6-5 with TRBJ1-1, with D hard to call. The CDR3 has 11 amino acids. Germline V gene data show CDR1 as MNHEY and CDR2 as SVGAGI. V was shortened by 2 bases and J by 12 bases, with 10 bases between the two germline ends. CDR3 region: CASSYRAETFF. In nucleotides, the CDR3 is TGTGCCAGCAGTTACAGGGCAGAAACTTTCTTT.

The chain employs TRBV3-1 and TRBJ1-5, with D perhaps TRBD1 (6 bases). Trimming took 5 bases from V and 4 from J, leaving 15 bases between them. The CDR3 totals 15 residues. Germline lookup yields CDR1 LGHDT and CDR2 YNNKEL (reference sequence). CDR3 nucleotide sequence: TGTGCCAGCAGCACAAGTCGACAGGTTAATCAGCCCCAGCATTTT. This codes for CASSTSRQVNQPQHF.

This rearrangement joins TRBV10-2 to TRBJ1-6, with a weak D call TRBD1 (6 bases). The V gene's germline CDR1 is WSHSY and CDR2 SAAADI. This CDR3 contains 14 residues. Trimming removed 6 bases from V and 5 bases from J, with 11 bases in between. As DNA, the CDR3 is TGCGCCAGCAGGAGGACAGAAGATAATTCACCCCTCCACTTT. It yields the protein CASRRTEDNSPLHF.

The chain uses TRBV20-1 and TRBJ2-3; D is uncertain. Germline CDR1 reads DFQATT; CDR2 reads SNEGSKA (reference sequence). The length of the CDR3 is 16 residues. The CDR3 DNA reads as TGCAGCAAACTCCGCCCGTCCTCCTATAGCACAGATACGCAGTATTTT. Encoded protein: CSKLRPSSYSTDTQYF.

This clonotype appeared a few times. A read error may explain this, as a much larger clone is one base away. This chain uses TRBV6-5 with TRBJ1-5; no reliable D call. V was pared by 2 bases and J by 0 bases, with 5 bases between. Germline-derived CDR1 and CDR2 are MNHEY and SVGAGI. The CDR3 is 14 residues long. CDR3 loop: CASSYEYSNQPQHF. The CDR3 coding sequence is TGTGCCAGCAGTTACGAATATAGCAATCAGCCCCAGCATTTT.

A word on this clonotype: Just one base apart from a much larger clone, this may be a read error. The J gene is TRBJ2-5, the V gene TRBV12-3 or TRBV12-4; D is unresolved. This CDR3 is built from 14 residues. As DNA, the CDR3 is TGTGCCAGCAGCTTAGGCCTACAAGGACGATGCCAGTACTTC. Translating gives CASSLGLQGRCQYF.

This chain connects TRBV7-6 to TRBJ1-1; no definite D call. Germline V gene lookup returns CDR1 SGHVS and CDR2 FNYEAQ. This CDR3 region has 14 residues. V was pared by 2 bases and J by 1 base, with 8 bases between. CDR3 in DNA: TGTGCCAGCAGCTTATCCGTGGGGAACACTGAAGCTTTCTTT. Translation gives CASSLSVGNTEAFF. Full variable domain (remainder filled in from reference TRBV7-6 and TRBJ1-1): GAGVSQSPRYKVTKRGQDVALRCDPISGHVSLYWYRQALGQGPEFLTYFNYEAQQDKSGLPNDRFSAERPEGSISTLTIQRTEQRDSAMYRCASSLSVGNTEAFFGQGTRLTVV.

This clonotype was counted only a few times. This rearrangement joins TRBV6-1 to TRBJ1-2, with D uncertain. CDR3 length: 13 residues. Germline CDR1 and CDR2: MNHNS and SASEGT. Trimming pared 0 bases from V and 2 bases from J, leaving 4 bases between. The CDR3 protein is CASSEADNYGYTF. The CDR3 bases are TGTGCCAGCAGTGAAGCGGACAACTATGGCTACACCTTC.

This clonotype was detected ten times or more. The junction differs from germline at one of its ends, possibly a read error. V usage is TRBV4-1 and J usage is TRBJ1-1; TRBD1 aligns across 7 bases. The germline CDR1 and CDR2 sequences are MGHRA and YSYEKL. This CDR3 is 14 amino acids long. The CDR3 loop reads CASSQGDRNTEAFF. The CDR3 DNA reads TGTGCCAGCAGCCAAGGGGACAGGAACACTGAAGCTTTCTTT.

The rearrangement joins TRBV19 to TRBJ2-7; D is ambiguous. The V end lost 10 bases, the J end lost 0 bases, and 16 bases lay between the germline ends. The CDR3 extends over 14 amino acids. Germline CDR1 LNHDA, CDR2 SQIVND (reference sequence). The CDR3 bases are TGTGCCACCCGCTTGAGGCCAGTCTCCTACGAGCAGTACTTC. Its translation is CATRLRPVSYEQYF.

The chain joins TRBV6-2 or TRBV6-3 to TRBJ2-7; 8 nucleotides line up with TRBD1. CDR1 is MNHEY and CDR2 is SVGEGT in the germline V gene. V was clipped by 6 bases and J by 5 bases; unmatched bases: 9. The CDR3 is 14 amino acids. CDR3 loop: CASSRGTGGNEQYF. The CDR3 DNA sequence: TGTGCCAGCAGCCGTGGTACAGGGGGAAACGAGCAGTACTTC.

The V gene is TRBV4-1, the J gene TRBJ2-7, with a weak D call TRBD1 (6 bases). Germline V lookup: CDR1 MGHRA, CDR2 YSYEKL. The CDR3 runs to 15 residues. V was shortened by 3 bases and J by 0 bases, with 12 bases between the two germline ends. The CDR3, as DNA: TGCGCCAGCAGCCAGACGGCGGACAGCTCCTACGAGCAGTACTTC. Translating gives CASSQTADSSYEQYF.

This clonotype came up a few times. The chain joins TRBV29-1 to TRBJ2-2; the D is unclear. Trimming cost V 2 bases and J 2 bases, with 3 bases left between them. Per the germline V gene, CDR1 is SQVTM and CDR2 is ANQGSEA. CDR3 length equals 12 residues. CDR3 sequence reads: CSVEKNTGELFF. CDR3 DNA: TGCAGCGTTGAAAAAAACACCGGGGAGCTGTTTTTT.